This TCR beta chain was observed in a study of OX40 agonist ivuxolimab in advanced cancers. On the study more broadly: The diagnoses of dose-escalation patients were hepatocellular carcinoma, melanoma, renal cell or head and neck cancer.

The CDR3 contains 13 residues. Germline V CDR1 and CDR2: MNHEY, SMNVEV (reference sequence). The data were produced by immunoSEQ multiplex PCR, yet TCRdb's version contains in-frame clones alone and is incomplete. The table shows fewer than 50,000 clones, with roughly 90% occurring only once. The V gene is TRBV27, the J gene TRBJ2-5, with D perhaps matching TRBD1 (5 bases). The J call may be faulty, since TRBJ2-7 better matches the DNA end. Source: CD4+ or CD8+ T cells sorted from blood, taken in a trial of the OX40 agonist ivuxolimab. This sequence originates from an adult with an advanced solid tumor such as melanoma, head and neck, liver or kidney cancer. The CDR3 DNA reads as TGTGCCAGCAGCCCTGGGGCCTTCTACGAGCAGTACTTC. This encodes CASSPGAFYEQYF.